This TCR beta chain was found in a study of cytomegalovirus exposure and HLA in healthy donors. The study's findings and limits: The productive fraction for most TCR beta V segments was about 90% or about 30% in an earlier analysis. When a later analysis compared HLA-associated TCR beta chains with equally common others, the HLA-associated chains turned out to be more clonally expanded and to have lower generation probabilities. After further analysis at a later stage, 16,951 TCR beta sequences were associated with HLA alleles at 0.05 false discovery rate.

CDR1 is SNHLY and CDR2 is FYNNEI in the germline V gene. V gave up 6 bases and J gave up 6 bases, with 15 bases separating them. This CDR3 region has 14 residues. The PCR employed 60 Vbeta primers together with 13 Jbeta primers. Repertoires were generated with immunoSEQ multiplex PCR, while TCRdb's copy carries only in-frame clones and drops some. The sample has more than 90,000 clones, 77% seen once. The table lists this clone with a few counts. The target antigen is unknown. Sequencing used PBMCs. The receptor was isolated from a man in his fifties or sixties in good health and CMV-seropositive. V usage is TRBV2 and J usage is TRBJ1-5; D remains unclear. The CDR3 is CASSSDLGGQPQHF. The CDR3 nucleotides are TGTGCCAGCAGCTCGGACCTAGGAGGTCAGCCCCAGCATTTT.